This is a list of T cell receptor beta chains from one sample in a study of cytomegalovirus exposure and HLA in healthy donors. Generated by immunoSEQ multiplex PCR, the TCRdb table keeps only in-frame clones and is missing some. The sample includes 150,000 to 200,000 clones, around 85% of them seen just once. The sample taken for sequencing was PBMCs. The receptors shown here come from a boy younger than 10 in good health and CMV-seronegative. Both conserved end residues are part of each CDR3. A D gene is named only where the DNA matches it firmly. Size is stated for part of the rows, as once, few or many counts, or as a class when the clone is expanded.

j_call,cdr3_length,clone_size,d_call,v_call,cdr3_nt,cdr3_aa
TRBJ1-2,16,NA,TRBD1,TRBV19,TGTGCCAGTAGTATGAACAGGGGGCGTGTTGGCTATGGCTACACCTTC,CASSMNRGRVGYGYTF
TRBJ2-3,16,NA,NA,TRBV28,TGTGCCAGCAGCTCCCAAAGACATTTCACCACAGATACGCAGTATTTT,CASSSQRHFTTDTQYF
TRBJ1-1,14,NA,TRBD1,TRBV11-2,TGTGCCAGCAGCCCCGGGACAGCGAACACTGAAGCTTTCTTT,CASSPGTANTEAFF
TRBJ2-3,15,NA,TRBD2,TRBV6-4,TGTGCCAGTTCCCCTAGCGGGACGAACACAGATACGCAGTATTTT,CASSPSGTNTDTQYF
TRBJ1-2,16,NA,NA,TRBV5-1,TGCGCCAGCAGCTTGGTACAGGGAGGGTCTAACTATGGCTACACCTTC,CASSLVQGGSNYGYTF
TRBJ2-5,13,NA,NA,TRBV18,TGTGCCAGCTCACCAAAGCCAGGGTCTGACCAGTACTTC,CASSPKPGSDQYF
TRBJ2-5,14,NA,NA,TRBV5-1,TGCGCCAGCAGCTCGGACTTTCTAGGAGAGACCCAGTACTTC,CASSSDFLGETQYF
TRBJ2-1,14,NA,TRBD1,TRBV2,TGTGCCAGCAGCTTCCAGGGGGTGTACAATGAGCAGTTCTTC,CASSFQGVYNEQFF
TRBJ1-6,15,many,TRBD1,TRBV5-6,TGTGCCAGCAGTCCAGGACAGGAGGTATACTCACCCCTCCACTTT,CASSPGQEVYSPLHF
TRBJ2-3,14,NA,TRBD2,TRBV2,TGTGCCAGCCCCCCCGCGGGAGCTGAAGATACGCAGTATTTT,CASPPAGAEDTQYF
TRBJ1-1,13,NA,NA,TRBV18,TGTGCCAGCTCACAGCGGGAGGGAGCTGAAGCTTTCTTT,CASSQREGAEAFF
TRBJ1-1,14,NA,TRBD1,TRBV6-1,TGTGCCAGCAGTTTCGGACAGGCTAACACTGAAGCTTTCTTT,CASSFGQANTEAFF
TRBJ1-1,16,NA,NA,TRBV6-1,TGTGCCAGCAGTGAAGCGCGGCGGGGGACGTGGACTGAAGCTTTCTTT,CASSEARRGTWTEAFF
TRBJ2-1,14,NA,TRBD1,TRBV6-5,TGTGCCAGCAGACCCGTGACAGGGTGGGATGAGCAGTTCTTC,CASRPVTGWDEQFF
TRBJ2-3,15,NA,NA,TRBV29-1,TGCAGCGTTGAAGATCCCAGGGGCGGCACAGATACGCAGTATTTT,CSVEDPRGGTDTQYF
TRBJ2-2,14,NA,NA,TRBV6-1,TGTGCCAGCTACTCCACCCTCAACACCGGGGAGCTGTTTTTT,CASYSTLNTGELFF
TRBJ2-1,19,NA,NA,TRBV21-1,TGTGCCAGCAGCAAAGGGGGGAGACTAGCGGGGGCTGCCTACAATGAGCAGTTCTTC,CASSKGGRLAGAAYNEQFF
TRBJ2-3,13,few,TRBD2,TRBV30,TGTGCCTGGACTAGCGGGGTGACAGATACGCAGTATTTT,CAWTSGVTDTQYF
TRBJ2-1,14,NA,TRBD2,TRBV27,TGTGCCAGCCGGACTAGCGGGAGTCATAATGAGCAGTTCTTC,CASRTSGSHNEQFF
TRBJ2-1,19,NA,NA,TRBV18,TGTGCCAGCTCACCACTCTTGATCGGGGGACCCACCTTTACCAATGAGCAGTTCTTC,CASSPLLIGGPTFTNEQFF
TRBJ1-4,13,NA,NA,TRBV29-1,TGCAGCGTTGGGAACAGGATTAATGAAAAACTGTTTTTT,CSVGNRINEKLFF
TRBJ2-1,15,NA,TRBD2,TRBV7-2,TGTGCCAGCAGCTTAGTAGGCCTAGCGGGGGGTGAGCAGTTCTTC,CASSLVGLAGGEQFF
TRBJ2-7,15,NA,TRBD1,TRBV6-6,TGTGCCAGCAGTTCCGACCCCTTGGGACAGTACGAGCAGTACTTC,CASSSDPLGQYEQYF
TRBJ2-3,15,once,NA,TRBV2,TGTGCCAGCTTACAGGCAGGGAGGTGGGCAGATACGCAGTATTTT,CASLQAGRWADTQYF
TRBJ2-3,16,NA,TRBD2,TRBV10-3,TGTGCCATCAGTGGCCCCTCTAGCGGGAGTACAGATACGCAGTATTTT,CAISGPSSGSTDTQYF
TRBJ1-2,16,NA,TRBD1,TRBV28,TGTGCCAGCAGGAGCGGACAGGGGGCGTCGTTTTATAGCTACACCTTC,CASRSGQGASFYSYTF
TRBJ1-1,18,NA,TRBD1,TRBV19,TGTGCCAGTAGTATCCCCCTCGGACAGGGGGCTCTACACACTGAAGCTTTCTTT,CASSIPLGQGALHTEAFF
TRBJ2-1,16,NA,TRBD2,TRBV2,TGTGCCAGCAGTGAACTAGCGGGGAGCTCCTACAATGAGCAGTTCTTC,CASSELAGSSYNEQFF
TRBJ1-2,21,NA,TRBD1,TRBV29-1,TGCAGCGTTGAAGTCCTTCGGGGGCCCCATTTCCCCCAGGGGGCGTCGGGCGGCTACACCTTC,CSVEVLRGPHFPQGASGGYTF
TRBJ2-3,15,few,NA,TRBV6-1,TGTGCCAGCACTAAGGGTAGCGGTAGCACAGATACGCAGTATTTT,CASTKGSGSTDTQYF
TRBJ1-2,18,NA,TRBD1,TRBV4-1,TGCGCCAGCAGCCAAGATACCCGACGACAGGGAGGTAACTATGGCTACACCTTC,CASSQDTRRQGGNYGYTF
TRBJ2-3,15,NA,NA,TRBV7-9,TGTGCCAGCAGCTTTTGGCAGTTCAGCACAGATACGCAGTATTTT,CASSFWQFSTDTQYF
TRBJ1-6,17,NA,TRBD1,TRBV11-2,TGTGCCAGCAGCTTAGATGGAGGTTACAGGGGTAATTCACCCCTCCACTTT,CASSLDGGYRGNSPLHF
TRBJ1-3,17,NA,TRBD1,TRBV11-2,TGTGCCAGCAGCGCACAGGGGGCGCGGGCCTCTGGAAACACCATATATTTT,CASSAQGARASGNTIYF
TRBJ2-1,16,NA,TRBD1,TRBV10-1,TGCGCCAGCAGAGGACAGGGGGTCGGGCTGGACAATGAGCAGTTCTTC,CASRGQGVGLDNEQFF
TRBJ2-7,14,NA,NA,TRBV9,TGTGCCAGCAGCGTAGACAGGTTCTCCTACGAGCAGTACTTC,CASSVDRFSYEQYF
TRBJ2-3,17,NA,TRBD2,TRBV4-1,TGCGCCAGCAGCCAGGCTTGGCGGGGGGTAAGCACAGATACGCAGTATTTT,CASSQAWRGVSTDTQYF
TRBJ1-3,15,NA,NA,TRBV6-5,TGTGCCAGCGGAGGGGGGGTCGGCTCTGGAAACACCATATATTTT,CASGGGVGSGNTIYF
TRBJ2-7,17,NA,TRBD1,TRBV2,TGTGCCAGCAGTGAAGCGCTTCTGGGAGACAGGGGGCCCGAGCAGTACTTC,CASSEALLGDRGPEQYF
TRBJ1-3,15,NA,NA,TRBV19,TGTGCCAGTAGTTGGCAGGGTACTGCTGGAAACACCATATATTTT,CASSWQGTAGNTIYF
TRBJ1-1,14,NA,NA,TRBV5-1,TGCGCCAGCAGCTTGGGACACCTAAACACTGAAGCTTTCTTT,CASSLGHLNTEAFF
TRBJ1-1,18,NA,NA,TRBV7-9,TGTGCCAGCAGCCTCCCCCGGGGACTCGGAATTATGAACACTGAAGCTTTCTTT,CASSLPRGLGIMNTEAFF
TRBJ1-5,15,NA,NA,TRBV6-6,TGTGCCAGCAGTTACTCGTCGGAGAGCAATCAGCCCCAGCATTTT,CASSYSSESNQPQHF
TRBJ1-1,11,NA,NA,TRBV5-4,TGTGCCAGCAGCTCCCTCACTGAAGCTTTCTTT,CASSSLTEAFF
TRBJ1-5,15,NA,TRBD1,TRBV6-1,TGTGCCAGCAGTGCTTGGACAGGGGGCAATCAGCCCCAGCATTTT,CASSAWTGGNQPQHF
TRBJ1-1,12,once,NA,TRBV30,TGTGCCTACGAAGGGGTTATGACTGAAGCTTTCTTT,CAYEGVMTEAFF
TRBJ2-7,14,NA,NA,TRBV6-4,TGTGCCAGCAGTGTCCCCTCACTCTCCTACGAGCAGTACTTC,CASSVPSLSYEQYF
TRBJ1-5,16,once,NA,TRBV21-1,TGTGCCAGCAGCAAAGGGACAGGGAGCCTCAATCAGCCCCAGCATTTT,CASSKGTGSLNQPQHF
TRBJ2-2,14,NA,TRBD1,TRBV15,TGTGCCACCAGCAGGGACAGGGGAACCGGGGAGCTGTTTTTT,CATSRDRGTGELFF